Sequencing of this T cell receptor beta chain was carried out in a study of blood T cell repertoires in COVID-19. Study summary: Sites in the United States, Italy and Spain provided acute and convalescent COVID-19 samples.

The CDR3 loop spans 15 amino acids. V dropped 1 base and J dropped 11 bases, with 21 bases sitting between them. Germline CDR1 reads SGHDT; CDR2 reads YYEEEE. Libraries were prepared by immunoSEQ multiplex PCR; TCRdb keeps only in-frame clonotypes and omits some of them. The sample has some 160,000 clones; about 90% are singletons. Material for sequencing was peripheral blood. This chain links TRBV5-6 with TRBJ1-1, with D possibly matching TRBD1 (6 bases). The source of this sequence is a woman aged 70-85 years with acute or convalescent COVID-19. The CDR3 DNA reads as TGTGCCAGCAGCTTGATTCGTGTCAGGGGAAGCTGGGCTTTCTTT. It specifies CASSLIRVRGSWAFF.